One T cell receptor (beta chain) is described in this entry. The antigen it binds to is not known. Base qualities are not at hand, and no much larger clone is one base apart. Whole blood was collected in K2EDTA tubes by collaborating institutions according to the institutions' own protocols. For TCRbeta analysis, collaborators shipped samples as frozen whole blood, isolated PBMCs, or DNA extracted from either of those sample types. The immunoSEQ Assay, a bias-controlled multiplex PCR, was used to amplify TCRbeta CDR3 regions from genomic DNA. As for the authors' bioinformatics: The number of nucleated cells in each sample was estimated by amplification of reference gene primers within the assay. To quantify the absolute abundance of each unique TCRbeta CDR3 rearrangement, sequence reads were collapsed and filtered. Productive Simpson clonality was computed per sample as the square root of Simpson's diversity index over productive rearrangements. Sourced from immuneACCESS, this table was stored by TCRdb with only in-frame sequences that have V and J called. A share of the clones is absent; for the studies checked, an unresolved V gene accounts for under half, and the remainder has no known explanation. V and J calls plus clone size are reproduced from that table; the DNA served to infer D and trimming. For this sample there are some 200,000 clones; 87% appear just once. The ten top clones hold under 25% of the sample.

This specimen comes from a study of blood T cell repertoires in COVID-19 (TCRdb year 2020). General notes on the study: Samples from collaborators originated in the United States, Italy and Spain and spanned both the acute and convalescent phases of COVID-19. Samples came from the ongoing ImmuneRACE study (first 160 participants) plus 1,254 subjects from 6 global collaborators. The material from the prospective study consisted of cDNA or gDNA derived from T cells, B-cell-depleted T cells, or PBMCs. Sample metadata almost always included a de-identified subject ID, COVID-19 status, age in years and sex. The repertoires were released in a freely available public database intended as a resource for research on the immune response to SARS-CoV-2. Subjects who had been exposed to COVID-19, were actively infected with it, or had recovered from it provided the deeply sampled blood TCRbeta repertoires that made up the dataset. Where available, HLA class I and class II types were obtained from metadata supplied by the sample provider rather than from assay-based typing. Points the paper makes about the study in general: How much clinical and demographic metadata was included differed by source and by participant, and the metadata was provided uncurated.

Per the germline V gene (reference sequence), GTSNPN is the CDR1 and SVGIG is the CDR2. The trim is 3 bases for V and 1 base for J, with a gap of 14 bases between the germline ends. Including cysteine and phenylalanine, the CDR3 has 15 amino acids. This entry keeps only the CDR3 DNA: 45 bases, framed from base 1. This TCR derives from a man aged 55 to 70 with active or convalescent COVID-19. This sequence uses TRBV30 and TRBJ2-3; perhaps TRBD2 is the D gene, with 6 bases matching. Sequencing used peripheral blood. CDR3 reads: CAWRGGSSGTDTQYF. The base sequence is TGTGCCTGGAGAGGAGGGAGCAGCGGCACAGATACGCAGTATTTT.